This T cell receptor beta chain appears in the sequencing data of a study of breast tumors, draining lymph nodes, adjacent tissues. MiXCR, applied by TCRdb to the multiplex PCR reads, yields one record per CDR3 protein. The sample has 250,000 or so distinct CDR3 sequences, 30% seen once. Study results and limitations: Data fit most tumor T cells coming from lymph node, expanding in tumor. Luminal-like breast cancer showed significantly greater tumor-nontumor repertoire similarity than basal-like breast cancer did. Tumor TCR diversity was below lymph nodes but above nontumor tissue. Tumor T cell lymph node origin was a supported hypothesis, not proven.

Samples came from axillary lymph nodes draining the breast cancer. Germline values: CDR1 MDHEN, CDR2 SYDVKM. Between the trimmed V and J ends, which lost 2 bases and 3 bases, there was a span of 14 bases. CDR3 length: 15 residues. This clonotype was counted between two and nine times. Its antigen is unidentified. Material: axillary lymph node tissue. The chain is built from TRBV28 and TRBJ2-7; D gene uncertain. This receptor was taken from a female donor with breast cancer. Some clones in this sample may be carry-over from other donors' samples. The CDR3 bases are TGTGCCAGCAGTTTAAATACCCAGGAGTACTACGAGCAGTACTTC. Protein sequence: CASSLNTQEYYEQYF.